This T cell receptor (beta chain) comes out of a study of blood T cell repertoires in COVID-19. Study at large: COVID-19 samples from acute and convalescent phases originated in the United States, Italy and Spain. T cells, B-cell-depleted T cells, or PBMCs provided the cDNA or gDNA that served as material.

V shed 3 bases, J shed 5 bases, and the junction held 7 bases outside the gene matches. The CDR3 is made up of 15 amino acids. From germline, CDR1 is SGHTA and CDR2 FQGNSA. In the source study's methods: Reference gene primer amplification yielded estimated nucleated cell counts. Measured with immunoSEQ multiplex PCR; TCRdb has only the in-frame clones, and not every one. That table gives V, J and clone size, and the DNA gave D and trimming. The sample has 130,000 to 150,000 clones, approximately 86% seen once; the top ten hold roughly 1.9%. Specimen: peripheral blood. The chain is built from TRBV7-2 and TRBJ2-1, with 7 nucleotides matching TRBD2. The receptor's source is a man aged 70-80 years with acute or convalescent COVID-19. The CDR3 loop is CASSFSAGDHNEQFF. DNA for the CDR3: TGTGCCAGCAGCTTTTCGGCGGGAGACCACAATGAGCAGTTCTTC.